A selection of T cell receptor beta chains follows, all from one sample in a study of T-cell memory formation after mild COVID-19. MiXCR was run by TCRdb on the 5' RACE reads, yielding one entry per CDR3 protein. Of roughly 400,000 distinct CDR3 sequences in the sample, 15% to 20% are singletons; the top ten hold 20% to 25%. Sequencing input: PBMCs or a T cell subset sorted from them (not recorded which). Receptor source: a man aged 18 to 29 who had mild COVID-19 (a few samples of this study predate the infection). Cell type and time point are not known. CDR3s include the opening cysteine and the closing phenylalanine or tryptophan. A D gene is named only where the DNA matches it firmly. A row's size may be missing; if present it is once, few, many or a size class.

J	D	size	V	CDR3	DNA
TRBJ1-5	-	many	TRBV20-1	CSVSPGSNQPQHF	TGCAGTGTATCCCCGGGTAGCAATCAGCCCCAGCATTTT
TRBJ2-3	TRBD2	many	TRBV5-1	CASRRTSGTDTQYF	TGCGCCAGCAGGAGGACTAGCGGCACAGATACGCAGTATTTT
TRBJ2-5	TRBD2	-	TRBV5-1	CASSLAVSGGGETQYF	TGCGCCAGCAGCTTGGCGGTTAGCGGGGGCGGAGAGACCCAGTACTTC
TRBJ2-7	TRBD1	-	TRBV5-1	CASSLGQGTNEQYF	TGCGCCAGCAGCTTGGGACAGGGGACCAACGAGCAGTACTTC
TRBJ1-5	-	few	TRBV27	CASSLEQFNQPQHF	TGTGCCAGCAGTTTAGAGCAGTTCAATCAGCCCCAGCATTTT
TRBJ2-3	-	few	TRBV9	CASSVAYWDTDTQYF	TGTGCCAGCAGCGTAGCATACTGGGACACAGATACGCAGTATTTT
TRBJ2-1	-	-	TRBV5-1	CASRSQGEQFF	TGCGCCAGCAGATCACAGGGAGAGCAGTTCTTC
TRBJ1-2	-	-	TRBV4-3	CASSQDTNRVDGYTF	TGCGCCAGCAGCCAAGATACGAACAGGGTAGACGGCTACACCTTC
TRBJ2-1	-	-	TRBV27	CASRGFGASQRGQFF	TGTGCCAGCAGGGGCTTTGGGGCTAGTCAGAGGGGGCAGTTCTTC
TRBJ2-1	-	few	TRBV20-1	CSARPQGVQFF	TGCAGTGCTAGACCCCAGGGCGTGCAGTTCTTC
TRBJ1-6	-	many	TRBV5-1	CASRTGSNSPLHF	TGCGCCAGCCGAACAGGGTCGAATTCACCCCTCCACTTT
TRBJ1-1	TRBD1	few	TRBV19	CASSMWGRGNMNTEAFF	TGTGCCAGTAGTATGTGGGGCAGGGGGAACATGAACACTGAAGCTTTCTTT
TRBJ2-3	-	few	TRBV20-1	CSALSPFTDTQYF	TGCAGTGCACTAAGCCCCTTCACAGATACGCAGTATTTT
TRBJ2-7	-	-	TRBV29-1	CSAAGSGWEQYF	TGCAGCGCCGCCGGAAGCGGTTGGGAGCAGTACTTC
TRBJ1-1	-	few	TRBV7-6	CASSLGVSTEAFF	TGTGCCAGCAGCTTAGGGGTTAGCACTGAAGCTTTCTTT
TRBJ2-1	TRBD1	few	TRBV7-7	CASSLDGTVFNEQFF	TGTGCTAGCAGCTTAGACGGGACAGTTTTCAATGAGCAGTTCTTC
TRBJ1-1	-	few	TRBV4-1	CASSFGRSNTEAFF	TGCGCCAGCAGCTTCGGACGTTCGAACACTGAAGCTTTCTTT
TRBJ2-5	-	once	TRBV24-1	CATSDPPGGKYQETQYF	TGTGCCACCAGTGATCCGCCGGGTGGGAAGTACCAAGAGACCCAGTACTTC
TRBJ2-3	TRBD1	-	TRBV6-5	CASSYLTGGTDTQYF	TGTGCCAGCAGTTACTTAACAGGGGGCACAGATACGCAGTATTTT
TRBJ1-1	-	few	TRBV5-1	CASSRGSGSEAFF	TGCGCCAGCAGCCGGGGTTCCGGATCTGAAGCTTTCTTT
TRBJ2-5	-	-	TRBV12-3/TRBV12-4	CASSLGGLGAQYF	TGTGCCAGCAGTTTAGGGGGCCTAGGGGCCCAGTACTTC
TRBJ1-2	TRBD1	few	TRBV7-9	CASSSWTGNNYGYTF	TGTGCCAGCAGCTCCTGGACAGGAAATAACTATGGCTACACCTTC
TRBJ1-2	-	few	TRBV6-2/TRBV6-3	CASSYRSPGTSRGYTF	TGTGCCAGCAGTTACCGGAGCCCTGGGACGTCTCGTGGCTACACCTTC
TRBJ2-1	-	many	TRBV12-3/TRBV12-4	CASSFTGYNEQFF	TGTGCCAGCAGTTTTACAGGGTACAATGAGCAGTTCTTC
TRBJ2-3	-	-	TRBV6-1	CASSEYLLDTQYF	TGTGCCAGCAGTGAATATTTATTGGATACGCAGTATTTT
TRBJ1-1	TRBD1	-	TRBV3-1	CASSRRARGDTEAFF	TGTGCCAGCAGCCGTCGGGCCAGGGGGGATACTGAAGCTTTCTTT
TRBJ2-7	-	-	TRBV29-1	CSVASKDQQYF	TGCAGCGTGGCCTCGAAGGACCAGCAGTACTTC
TRBJ1-2	-	few	TRBV29-1	CSVGDVSNYGYTF	TGCAGCGTTGGGGACGTATCTAACTATGGCTACACCTTC
TRBJ1-2	-	-	TRBV27	CASSSPPYYGYTF	TGTGCCAGCAGCTCTCCGCCCTACTATGGCTACACCTTC
TRBJ1-4	TRBD1	-	TRBV6-5	CASTSGTGPEKLFF	TGTGCCAGCACCTCCGGGACAGGTCCTGAAAAACTGTTTTTT
TRBJ1-2	TRBD1	-	TRBV7-8	CASSDRTGWRGYTF	TGTGCCAGCAGCGACAGGACAGGGTGGCGTGGCTACACCTTC
TRBJ2-2	-	many	TRBV5-1	CASKTGSGGPTGELFF	TGCGCCAGCAAAACTGGAAGTGGAGGGCCCACCGGGGAGCTGTTTTTT
TRBJ2-3	-	-	TRBV7-3	CASSFSGGNADTQYF	TGTGCCAGCAGCTTCTCGGGGGGCAATGCAGATACGCAGTATTTT
TRBJ2-5	-	-	TRBV4-2	CASSYGVEQETQYF	TGTGCCAGCAGCTACGGAGTGGAGCAAGAGACCCAGTACTTC
TRBJ1-3	-	few	TRBV5-6	CASSSMGGNTIYF	TGTGCCAGCAGCTCAATGGGCGGAAACACCATATATTTT
TRBJ2-1	-	few	TRBV12-3/TRBV12-4	CASRRGTDPYNEQFF	TGTGCCAGCAGGCGAGGGACCGATCCCTACAATGAGCAGTTCTTC
TRBJ2-5	TRBD1	few	TRBV7-2	CASSYRGIGETQYF	TGTGCCAGCAGTTACAGGGGGATCGGAGAGACCCAGTACTTC
TRBJ2-7	-	-	TRBV5-1	CASSLNIGRQYF	TGCGCCAGCAGCTTGAACATCGGGAGGCAGTACTTC
TRBJ1-1	-	few	TRBV20-1	CSARVARGWGTEAFF	TGCAGTGCTAGAGTAGCCAGGGGATGGGGCACTGAAGCTTTCTTT
TRBJ2-2	TRBD1	few	TRBV14	CASSQDRRYRGTGELFF	TGTGCCAGCAGCCAAGATAGGAGGTACAGGGGGACCGGGGAGCTGTTTTTT
TRBJ2-3	-	-	TRBV15	CATSSGLHTDTQYF	TGTGCCACCAGCAGCGGCCTTCACACAGATACGCAGTATTTT